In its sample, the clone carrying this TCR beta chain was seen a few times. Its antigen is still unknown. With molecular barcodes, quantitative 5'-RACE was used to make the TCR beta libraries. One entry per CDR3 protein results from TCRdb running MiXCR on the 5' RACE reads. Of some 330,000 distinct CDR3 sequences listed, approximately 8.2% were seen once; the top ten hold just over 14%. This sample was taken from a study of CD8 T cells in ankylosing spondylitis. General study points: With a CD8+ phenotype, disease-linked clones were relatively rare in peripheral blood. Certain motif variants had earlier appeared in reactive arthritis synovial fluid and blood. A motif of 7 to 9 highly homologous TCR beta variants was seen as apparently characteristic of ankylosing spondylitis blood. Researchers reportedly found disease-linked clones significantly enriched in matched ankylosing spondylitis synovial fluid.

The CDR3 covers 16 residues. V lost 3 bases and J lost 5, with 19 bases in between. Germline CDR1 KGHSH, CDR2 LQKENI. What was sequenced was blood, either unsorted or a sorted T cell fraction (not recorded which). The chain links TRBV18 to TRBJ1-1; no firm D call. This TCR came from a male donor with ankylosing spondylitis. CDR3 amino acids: CASSPSGDSRWTEAFF. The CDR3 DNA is TGTGCCAGCTCACCTAGCGGAGACTCAAGGTGGACTGAAGCTTTCTTT.